The next 13 T cell receptor beta chains were all read from a single sample in a study of human T cells and chemical hapten exposure. For the library, individual cDNA molecules each received unique molecular identifiers. TCRdb redid the calling of the reads with MiXCR, one entry per CDR3 protein. The profile shows about 120,000 distinct CDR3 sequences, around 9% of them singletons. Whole blood, unfractionated, served as the material for total RNA extraction. The sample comprised whole blood. The receptors stem from a human donor in good health. Some clones in this sample may be carry-over from other donors' samples.

This clonotype was seen only a few times. The genes are TRBV20-1 and TRBJ2-7, with 12 bases aligning to TRBD2. The length of the CDR3 is 19 residues. V was pared by 1 base and J by 2 bases, with 15 bases of the junction left unmatched. CDR1 is DFQATT and CDR2 is SNEGSKA in the germline V gene (reference sequence). The CDR3 spells CSARGLAGDGGHWPYEQYF. The CDR3 DNA sequence: TGCAGTGCTAGAGGACTAGCGGGAGACGGGGGCCATTGGCCCTACGAGCAGTACTTC.

In the case of this clonotype: A much larger clone sits a single nucleotide away, making a read error possible. The conserved final phenylalanine or tryptophan is absent from the CDR3, which likely points to a read error. J is TRBJ1-2 and V is TRBV19; 7 bases match TRBD1. J lost 4 bases, V lost 3 bases, and 5 bases had no gene match. The CDR3 is 14 residues long. Germline assignment: CDR1 LNHDA and CDR2 SQIVND (reference sequence). The DNA for the CDR3 is TGTGCCAGTAGTATTCCCGGGACAGCCTATGGCTACACCCTC. It specifies CASSIPGTAYGYTL.

This clonotype was seen a handful of times. V is TRBV5-1 and J is TRBJ2-7; D is ambiguous. The CDR3 runs 13 residues. Trimming removed 1 base at V and 2 bases at J, with 7 bases between. Germline lookup yields CDR1 SGHRS and CDR2 YFSETQ. In DNA form, the CDR3 reads TGCGCCAGCAGCTTGATGCAGGCCTACGAGCAGTACTTC. Translation: CASSLMQAYEQYF.

This clonotype came up a few times. The chain recombines TRBV7-9 with TRBJ1-2; D is unclear. V lost 0 bases and J 8 bases, leaving 16 bases between the germline ends. The CDR3 extends over 15 amino acids. Germline lookup yields CDR1 SEHNR and CDR2 FQNEAQ (reference sequence). CDR3 region: CASSLALKVTEGYTF. In DNA form, the CDR3 reads TGTGCCAGCAGCTTAGCGCTGAAGGTTACGGAGGGCTACACCTTC. The full variable domain, with the rest looked up from reference TRBV7-9 and TRBJ1-2, is DTGVSQNPRHKITKRGQNVTFRCDPISEHNRLYWYRQTLGQGPEFLTYFQNEAQLEKSRLLSDRFSAERPKGSFSTLEIQRTEQGDSAMYLCASSLALKVTEGYTFGSGTRLTVV.

This clonotype was picked up a small number of times. The chain recombines TRBV7-9 with TRBJ2-7; D is perhaps TRBD1 or TRBD2 (5 bases each). The CDR3 totals 15 residues. CDR1 is SEHNR, CDR2 FQNEAQ, per germline (reference sequence). The V end lost 4 bases, the J end lost 6 bases, and 19 bases lay between the germline ends. In nucleotides, the CDR3 is TGTGCCAGCAGCTCCGGGACCCGCTTCCATCTCGAGCAGTACTTC. The encoded protein is CASSSGTRFHLEQYF. The variable domain in full, with the rest retrieved from reference TRBV7-9 and TRBJ2-7, is DTGVSQNPRHKITKRGQNVTFRCDPISEHNRLYWYRQTLGQGPEFLTYFQNEAQLEKSRLLSDRFSAERPKGSFSTLEIQRTEQGDSAMYLCASSSGTRFHLEQYFGPGTRLTVT.

There are a few counts of this clonotype. V usage is TRBV3-1 and J usage is TRBJ1-5; D might be TRBD1 (5 bases). Trimming took off 4 bases at V and 1 base at J, with 8 bases between the two ends. CDR1 is LGHDT and CDR2 is YNNKEL in the germline V gene (reference sequence). The CDR3 runs 14 residues. The CDR3 is CASSLSGSNQPQHF. The CDR3 nucleotides are TGTGCCAGCAGCCTCTCAGGGAGCAATCAGCCCCAGCATTTT.

This clonotype has ten or more counts. This chain joins TRBV4-3 and TRBJ2-1; 9 bases align to TRBD1. Germline loops: CDR1 LGHNA, CDR2 YSLEER. After removal of 2 bases from V and 8 bases from J, the junction contained 7 bases not matched to a gene. This CDR3 comprises 15 residues. CDR3 in amino acids: CASSQLPGQGDEQFF. DNA of the CDR3: TGCGCCAGCAGCCAACTACCGGGACAGGGCGATGAGCAGTTCTTC.

This rearrangement joins TRBV6-6 to TRBJ1-2; 7 bases are a match to TRBD1. The CDR3 has 13 amino acids. Germline lookup yields CDR1 MNHNY and CDR2 SVGAGI (reference sequence). Trimming cost V 6 bases and J 3 bases; bases outside gene matches: 4. The CDR3 reads CASSFDRDYGYTF. The CDR3 region has the DNA TGTGCCAGCAGCTTCGACAGGGACTATGGCTACACCTTC.

The table lists this clonotype with many counts. V gene TRBV20-1 combines with J gene TRBJ1-4, with D possibly TRBD1 on 5 matching bases. Per the germline V gene, CDR1 is DFQATT and CDR2 is SNEGSKA (reference sequence). V lost 3 bases and J lost 0, with 8 bases in between. This CDR3 is built from 14 residues. Written as DNA, the CDR3 is TGCAGTGCTAGGACGGGGGCAACTAATGAAAAACTGTTTTTT. Translation gives CSARTGATNEKLFF.

This clonotype was found a few times. V gene TRBV29-1 combines with J gene TRBJ1-1; 7 nucleotides align to TRBD1. This CDR3 is built from 13 residues. CDR1 and CDR2 (germline): SQVTM, ANQGSEA. The J segment lost 7 bases and the V segment lost 5 bases, leaving 10 bases of the junction unmatched. The CDR3, as DNA: TGCAGCGTTTCTTTTACAGGGGATGATGAAGCTTTCTTT. Translation: CSVSFTGDDEAFF.

The CDR3 is CASSLGMDTQYF. The CDR3 bases are TGCGCCAGCAGCTTGGGAATGGATACGCAGTATTTT. V is TRBV5-1 and J is TRBJ2-3; D gene unclear. The CDR3 is 12 amino acids. Germline CDR1 and CDR2: SGHRS and YFSETQ. Trimming removed 0 bases at V and 6 bases at J, with 5 bases between. Variable domain in full (rest from reference TRBV5-1 and TRBJ2-3): KAGVTQTPRYLIKTRGQQVTLSCSPISGHRSVSWYQQTPGQGLQFLFEYFSETQRNKGNFPGRFSGRQFSNSRSEMNVSTLELGDSALYLCASSLGMDTQYFGPGTRLTVL.

The V gene is TRBV5-1, the J gene TRBJ2-7, with D tentatively TRBD1 or TRBD2 (5 bases each). Trimming removed 3 bases at V and 7 bases at J, with 11 bases between. There are 12 residues in the CDR3. Germline V gene lookup returns CDR1 SGHRS and CDR2 YFSETQ. CDR3 region: CASSSGTLEQYF. CDR3 DNA sequence: TGCGCCAGCAGCTCCGGGACGTTGGAGCAGTACTTC.

This clonotype was observed a handful of times. The chain carries TRBV2 and TRBJ2-1; a possible D gene is TRBD2 (5 bases). V lost 3 bases to trimming and J lost 8 bases, with 17 bases between them. This CDR3 region has 15 residues. From germline, CDR1 is SNHLY and CDR2 FYNNEI. The CDR3 DNA follows: TGTGCCAGCAGTGAGACGGGAAGGGTAGAGGATGAGCAGTTCTTC. It codes for CASSETGRVEDEQFF.